The entry that follows covers one TCR beta chain sequence. Its antigen remains unidentified. The entry originates in a study of graft-versus-host responses after intestinal transplantation. Study-wide background: Recipients uniformly received anti-thymocyte globulin induction, followed by tacrolimus and steroids for roughly 3 years. Findings of the study overall: Allografts of one patient group, those with graft-donor T cell macrochimerism, had high graft-versus-host to host-versus-graft clonal ratios. Recipient bone marrow held GvH clones, some seen earlier in ileum or blood.

The CDR3 runs 13 residues. V was cut by 1 base and J by 1 base, with 4 bases left in between. Looked up from germline, CDR1 is SGHTA and CDR2 is FQGNSA. Only in-frame clones appear in the TCRdb table, and some are missing; sequencing was by immunoSEQ multiplex PCR. The table includes around 50,000 clones, approximately 88% detected once. The sequencing used unstimulated CD4+ T cells sorted from spleen or lymph node cells, collected before transplant. J is TRBJ1-2 and V is TRBV7-2; D unresolved. The sequence was collected from a human donor who was the organ donor for an intestinal transplant. The chain's CDR3 is CASSLGHNYGYTF. In DNA form, the CDR3 reads TGTGCCAGCAGCTTAGGACATAACTATGGCTACACCTTC.